This TCR beta chain was sequenced for a study of beta chain features in type 1 diabetes. Study in general: Healthy donors and patients showed comparable age, gender and cell yields. Study-wide results and caveats: People with Type 1 diabetes carried modestly yet significantly shorter TCRB CDR3s in all four CD4+ subsets. The study found fewer insertions and more deletions at VDJ junctions in type 1 diabetes patients.

Sorted CD4+ subsets: naive, central memory, regulatory, stem cell-like memory (CD45RO/CCR7/CD25/CD127/CD95/CD27 panel). Expressed TCRB transcripts got sequenced, as all isolated RNA was reverse transcribed. Only in-frame clones appear in the TCRdb table, and some are missing; sequencing was by immunoSEQ multiplex PCR. The profile shows under 300,000 clones, under 8.5% of them singletons. Germline values: CDR1 SGHVS, CDR2 FNYEAQ. The CDR3 is 15 amino acids. The V end was cut by 4 bases, the J end by 7 bases, with 14 bases between. This clone was counted only a few times. Antigen unknown. The chain is built from TRBV7-6 and TRBJ1-6; D is undetermined. The material sequenced was central memory CD4+ T cells from blood. The clonotype comes from a woman in her late teens or twenties in good health. The CDR3 DNA sequence: TGTGCCAGCAGCTCCAGGACCTTAGACAATTCACCCCTCCACTTT. This gives the protein CASSSRTLDNSPLHF.